This is a list of T cell receptor beta chains from one sample in a study of blood T cell repertoires in COVID-19. TCRdb's copy holds only in-frame clones and misses some; the assay was immunoSEQ multiplex PCR. This table holds about 360,000 clones, around 87% found once. Sequencing was carried out using peripheral blood. Receptors were obtained from a human donor in a cohort sampled during active COVID-19. The CDR3 runs from the conserved cysteine through the conserved F or W. The D gene is left open where the match is weak. A row's size may be missing; if present it is once, few, many or a size class.

clone size,J gene,D gene,V gene,CDR3 DNA,CDR3 protein
-,TRBJ1-6,TRBD1,TRBV5-4,TGTGCCAGCAGCTTGGATGCCGGGACAGGGGGCAATTCACCCCTCCACTTT,CASSLDAGTGGNSPLHF
-,TRBJ2-7,-,TRBV10-3,TGTGCCATCAGTAGAGAGCCCTCCTACGAGCAGTACTTC,CAISREPSYEQYF
-,TRBJ2-3,TRBD2,TRBV29-1,TGCAGCGTTGCGCCTAGCGGGGGTTCCACAGATACGCAGTATTTT,CSVAPSGGSTDTQYF
-,TRBJ2-3,TRBD2,TRBV7-8,TGTGCCAGCAGCCTTATGGCGGGAGTGGATACGCAGTATTTT,CASSLMAGVDTQYF
-,TRBJ2-1,-,TRBV29-1,TGCAGCGTCCGCGGAGGGGCTCATGAGCAGTTCTTC,CSVRGGAHEQFF
few,TRBJ1-6,-,TRBV27,TGTGCCAGCAGCACGGGGGGCCCCCTGGATTCACCCCTCCACTTT,CASSTGGPLDSPLHF
-,TRBJ2-3,TRBD2,TRBV28,TGTGCCAGCAGAACCATAGCGGGAGGCCCAGATACGCAGTATTTT,CASRTIAGGPDTQYF
-,TRBJ2-5,TRBD1,TRBV6-6,TGTGCCAGCAGTTTGTCCCCGGACAGGGCGGAGACCCAGTACTTC,CASSLSPDRAETQYF
-,TRBJ2-3,TRBD2,TRBV2,TGTGCCAGCAGTGAAAGTAGCGGGGGGGCCGCGGCAGATACGCAGTATTTT,CASSESSGGAAADTQYF
-,TRBJ2-6,TRBD2,TRBV4-1,TGCGCCAGCAGCCAACACCCGGGACTAGCAAGCTCTGGGGCCAACGTCCTGACTTTC,CASSQHPGLASSGANVLTF
-,TRBJ1-2,TRBD1,TRBV6-2/TRBV6-3,TGTGCCAGCAGTTACGACAGGGAAGTTAACTATGGCTACACCTTC,CASSYDREVNYGYTF
-,TRBJ2-7,TRBD1,TRBV30,TGTGCCGGGGCGGGACAGGGCTTTTTTTTAGGGCAGTACTTC,CAGAGQGFFLGQYF
-,TRBJ2-1,TRBD2,TRBV19,TGTGCCAGTAGTATCCACCGAGGGACTAGTGACGCCAATGAGCAGTTCTTC,CASSIHRGTSDANEQFF
few,TRBJ2-2,TRBD1,TRBV5-1,TGCGCCAGCAGCTTGGGTACAGGGGACACCGGGGAGCTGTTTTTT,CASSLGTGDTGELFF
-,TRBJ1-1,TRBD1,TRBV4-2,TGTGCCAGCAGCCATTCGGACAGGGAAGCTTTCTTT,CASSHSDREAFF
once,TRBJ2-2,-,TRBV6-5,TGTGCCAGCGTCAGGGCGCAGAACACCGGGGAGCTGTTTTTT,CASVRAQNTGELFF
-,TRBJ2-1,TRBD2,TRBV5-1,TGCGCCAGCAGCTTGGCGCCTCTAGCGGGAGGGTTGAATGAGCAGTTCTTC,CASSLAPLAGGLNEQFF
once,TRBJ1-2,TRBD1,TRBV7-9,TGTGCCAGCAGCCCACCGGGACAGAACTATGGCTACACCTTC,CASSPPGQNYGYTF
once,TRBJ2-2,-,TRBV3-1/TRBV3-2,TGTGCCAGCAGCCCTGAATCGGTGGGAGTCACCGGGGAGCTGTTTTTT,CASSPESVGVTGELFF
once,TRBJ2-7,-,TRBV7-9,TGTGCCAGCAGCTCCCCGACACGACTATACGAGCAGTACTTC,CASSSPTRLYEQYF
-,TRBJ2-7,-,TRBV30,TGTGCCTGGAGTGCCTTCTACGAGCAGTACTTC,CAWSAFYEQYF
-,TRBJ1-4,-,TRBV4-1,TGCGCCAGCAGCCTTAGACAGGCCCATAATGAAAAACTGTTTTTT,CASSLRQAHNEKLFF
-,TRBJ2-5,-,TRBV7-9,TGTGCCAGCAGCTTAGGCGACGTCGAGGTAGAGACCCAGTACTTC,CASSLGDVEVETQYF
-,TRBJ1-1,-,TRBV7-8,TGTGCCAGCAGCTCCCCGGCGGGAGGGGAAGCTTTCTTT,CASSSPAGGEAFF
-,TRBJ2-1,TRBD2,TRBV6-5,TGTGCCAGCCGTTCGGGGGGGGAATATTCTGAGCAGTTCTTC,CASRSGGEYSEQFF
-,TRBJ1-6,-,TRBV4-1,TGCGCCAGCAGCCAACTCAGGTTGTCCGCAAATTCACCCCTCCACTTT,CASSQLRLSANSPLHF
many,TRBJ1-2,-,TRBV7-9,TGTGCCAGCAGCCACACAGGGTCCAACTATGGCTACACCTTC,CASSHTGSNYGYTF
-,TRBJ1-4,-,TRBV7-2,TGTGCCAGCAGCTCCGGATCTACAGGGCCCCATGAAAAACTGTTTTTT,CASSSGSTGPHEKLFF
-,TRBJ2-5,TRBD2,TRBV20-1,TGCAGTGCTAGTGTCAGCGGGAGGGCCGAAGAGACCCAGTACTTC,CSASVSGRAEETQYF
-,TRBJ2-1,TRBD2,TRBV4-1,TGCGCCAGCAGCCAAGGCAGGGTAACTAGCGGAGTCAATGAGCAGTTCTTC,CASSQGRVTSGVNEQFF
-,TRBJ1-4,-,TRBV5-8,TGTGCCAGCAGCTTTTGGGAGGCAACTAATGAAAAACTGTTTTTT,CASSFWEATNEKLFF
few,TRBJ2-1,-,TRBV27,TGTGCCAGCTCCATCCTTGAGGGAGGGGGGTACAATGAGCAGTTCTTC,CASSILEGGGYNEQFF
-,TRBJ2-7,TRBD1,TRBV28,TGTGCCAGCAGCCCCGGGACAGGGGTTTACGAGCAGTACTTC,CASSPGTGVYEQYF
-,TRBJ2-6,-,TRBV29-1,TGCAGCGTTGAATGGGGCCCCCCTGGGGCCAACGTCCTGACTTTC,CSVEWGPPGANVLTF
few,TRBJ2-2,TRBD1,TRBV28,TGTGCCAGCAGTTTCCCGGGACAGTCGAACACCGGGGAGCTGTTTTTT,CASSFPGQSNTGELFF
-,TRBJ2-1,TRBD2,TRBV5-5,TGTGCCAGCAGCTTCCTGAGACTAGCGGGGACGTACAATGAGCAGTTCTTC,CASSFLRLAGTYNEQFF
-,TRBJ2-5,TRBD2,TRBV7-2,TGTGCCAGCAGCATAATGGGACTAGCGGTACAAGAGACCCAGTACTTC,CASSIMGLAVQETQYF
-,TRBJ2-2,-,TRBV4-2,TGTGCCAGCAGTCACGACGGGGGGCCCGGGGAGCTGTTTTTT,CASSHDGGPGELFF
-,TRBJ2-7,TRBD2,TRBV23-1,TGCGCCCGAGCGCCCTCAGGGGCTAGCGGGAGGAACGATGGGGTCTACGAGCAGTACTTC,CARAPSGASGRNDGVYEQYF
-,TRBJ2-7,-,TRBV5-6,TGTGCCAGCAGCCATACAAACTACGAGCAGTACTTC,CASSHTNYEQYF
-,TRBJ2-7,-,TRBV29-1,TGCAGCGTAACCTATTCAGGCCTCGAGCAGTACTTC,CSVTYSGLEQYF
-,TRBJ1-5,TRBD1,TRBV5-1,TGCGCCAGCAGCCCCGGACAGGTTTGGCAGCCCCAGCATTTT,CASSPGQVWQPQHF
once,TRBJ1-2,-,TRBV7-9,TGTGCCAGCAGCTTAACCAGGTTCCTCTATGGCTACACCTTC,CASSLTRFLYGYTF
-,TRBJ2-1,TRBD1,TRBV7-2,TGTGCCAGCAGCACCGACAGGGTCGCCTACAATGAGCAGTTCTTC,CASSTDRVAYNEQFF
-,TRBJ2-1,TRBD2,TRBV19,TGTGCCAGTAGTAAATTGGGTCGGGGGGGCGGAAATGAGCAGTTCTTC,CASSKLGRGGGNEQFF
-,TRBJ2-2,-,TRBV19,TGTGCCAGTAAAAAAGGGACTGGATGGACCGGGGAGCTGTTTTTT,CASKKGTGWTGELFF
-,TRBJ1-2,TRBD1,TRBV18,TGTGCCAGCCTCACCAGTCGGACAGGGGTATCAGATGGCTACACCTTC,CASLTSRTGVSDGYTF
many,TRBJ1-6,-,TRBV30,TGTGCCTGGAGTGGTTTGCTAGGGGATTCACCCCTCCACTTT,CAWSGLLGDSPLHF
-,TRBJ2-1,-,TRBV4-1,TGCGCCAGCAGCCGTGCTCCTGGCGGGGATGAGCAGTTCTTC,CASSRAPGGDEQFF